This TCR beta chain originates from a study of cytomegalovirus exposure and HLA in healthy donors (dated by TCRdb to about 2017). Regarding the study in general: According to an earlier analysis of 450 to 650 of the donors, about 180 million T cells yielded roughly 110 million unique TCR beta sequences and about 300 Gb of sequence data. Because of strong linkage in the cohort, roughly five DR-DQ haplotypes were treated as single units for association and clustering. Donor age, sex, ethnicity and CMV serostatus were compiled together with the repertoire data. A later genetic analysis used genome-wide SNP genotypes for about 60% of the 666 donors, treating that subset as a discovery cohort. Both class I and class II loci were covered by HLA typing, at four-digit resolution. An early release covering around 630 HLA-typed donors comprised about 320 gigabases of sequencing data and 65 million to 100 million unique TCR sequences. Every discovery cohort repertoire had been produced on one sequencing platform. To predict cytomegalovirus infection status, the study combined high-throughput TCR immunosequencing, statistical association of individual TCRs with disease status, and machine learning. In the later analysis, no new phenotypic data were used to find candidate immune exposures; instead, reliance was placed on TCR beta sequences and their occurrence across donors. Among a few hundred genotyped donors of the cohort, an average of about 240,000 unique TCR beta nucleotide sequences were sequenced per donor, roughly 20% of them non-productive. In a later analysis, previously published TCR beta repertoires from 666 donors were re-analyzed and high-resolution HLA genotyping was added so that TCR occurrence patterns could be studied. To decide whether each TCR beta V gene segment behaved as functional or pseudogenic, an earlier analysis of approximately 620 of the donors relied on high-throughput TCR beta sequencing. Typing coverage differed by locus: A, B, C, DRB1 and DQB1 were typed in about 629-640 donors, DQA1 in approximately 520, DPA1 in 600 to 610, and DPB1 in around 490. The study was designed to test whether signatures of past pathogen exposure could be identified by cataloging public T cell receptors. The study profiled the T cell repertoires of more than 500 subjects by immunosequencing and related them to cytomegalovirus serostatus. In addition to the first cohort of about 650 subjects, a separate validation cohort of about 120 different subjects was used. Of the roughly 400 genotyped donors, more than 75% were placed in the genetic ancestry cluster associated with self-reported Caucasian donors.

What the study reported, not specific to this receptor: In a later genetic analysis, fewer N-insertions in productive TCRs were reported among donors in an Asian-associated ancestry cluster than the roughly 710-donor mean. The authors suggested that the approach could potentially be generalized to other disease states and immunological phenotypes. The only immune exposure information available for the cohort was CMV serostatus. Seventeen rarely observed V segments, including chromosome 9 orphons, were excluded from the earlier analysis of just under 600 of the donors because counts were too low. Strong co-occurrence of HLA alleles, especially DR and DQ, made assigning TCR associations to individual alleles difficult. In both the original and validation cohorts, the classifier was reported to diagnose cytomegalovirus status with high specificity and sensitivity. A later analysis associated 16,951 TCR beta sequences with specific HLA alleles at a false discovery rate of 0.05. In vitro tests confirmed that three of the cytomegalovirus-associated TCR beta chains recognize cytomegalovirus antigens. Most CMV-associated TCR beta chains appeared to be HLA-restricted in a later analysis, and the HLA associations seemed to be driven largely by CMV exposure. A later genetic analysis associated a missense DCLRE1C variant with V-gene and J-gene trimming of TCR beta chains, and an independent cohort replicated the association. The study gave a list of about 150 TCR beta chains associated with cytomegalovirus. A further reported finding was that TCR beta sequences accurately predicted the HLA-A and HLA-B alleles for most subjects in the first cohort. A cluster of highly shared sequence variants was judged likely to represent a technical artifact of the sequencing pipeline. Only TCR beta chains were sequenced in this cohort, and the absence of alpha or paired-chain data limited detectable features. Because some donors lacked HLA typing at each locus, the association tests relied only on the typed subset. According to a later analysis, parvovirus B19, influenza, CMV and Epstein-Barr virus appeared linked to several top co-occurrence clusters. Roughly uniform sequencing depth across donors was assumed in presence/absence analyses, although this assumption may not hold. An earlier analysis of some 590 of the donors showed that most TCR beta V segments appeared in productive rearrangements either about 90% or about 30% of the time, which broadly matched IMGT annotations. Some IMGT-functional V segments, including TRBV6-2 and TRBV6-3, could not be told apart with the 87-base-pair reads, so those segments were excluded. Most TCR sequences were seen in very few donors, while some public TCRs were found in many individuals. Compared with equally common non-associated chains, HLA-associated TCR beta chains in a later analysis were more clonally expanded and had lower generation probabilities. Linkage disequilibrium might explain the correlated functional status among segregating V segments, but an unknown experimental factor could not be ruled out. According to a later analysis, TCR association rates differed among HLA loci, with DRB1 alleles showing the most associated TCRs and HLA-C alleles showing the fewest.

V lost 5 bases and J lost 4 bases; the stretch between them is 10 bases long. As encoded in the germline V gene (reference sequence), CDR1 is MNHNY while CDR2 is SVGAGI. The CDR3, cysteine through phenylalanine, is 13 amino acids long. The read is trimmed to its CDR3 DNA, 39 bases read in frame from base 1. A note on this clone: The clone's antigen remains unknown. No much larger clonotype is one base removed from it; base qualities were not supplied.

Receptors were amplified or captured by the immunoSEQ multiplex PCR assay. The multiplex PCR relied on a mix of 60 forward primers for TCR Vbeta segments and 13 reverse primers for TCR Jbeta segments. Amplification of the CDR3 region of rearranged TCR beta genes was performed with a multiplex PCR assay on genomic DNA. The Illumina HiSeq System was used to sequence the amplified TCR beta libraries as 87-base-pair reads. As for the authors' bioinformatics: A later analysis tallied 75 million to 95 million unique TCR beta chains across the 650 to 750 repertoires, and around 10 million of those chains were shared by two or more donors. Raw reads were error-corrected and collapsed into unique sequences by a nearest-neighbor algorithm in which closely related sequences were merged to remove PCR and sequencing errors. Alignment of CDR3 sequences to IMGT reference sequences was used to assign V, D and J gene segments. For a sequence to be retained, a match of at least six nucleotides was required to both a V gene segment and a J gene segment. A rearrangement was called productive if the CDR3 had no stop codons and remained in frame with V and J, and every other rearrangement was called non-productive. Following IMGT convention, CDR3 was defined as the stretch from the second conserved V-encoded cysteine up to the conserved J-encoded phenylalanine. In an earlier analysis of approximately 590 of the donors, sequences lacking an unambiguous match to a single V gene segment were excluded. In an earlier analysis of a few hundred of the donors, V segments were called functional above 56.7% productive rearrangements and were called segregating when the between-donor standard deviation exceeded 5%. A statistical classification framework was built for diagnosing cytomegalovirus status from the catalog of TCR beta chain sequences. V and J gene assignment, in a later analysis, came from comparing TCR nucleotide sequences with IMGT/GENE-DB human TR gene sequences. A later analysis assigned CDR3 sequences and most-parsimonious VDJ recombination scenarios with the TCRdist pipeline. In a later analysis, each TCR beta chain was defined by its CDR3 amino acid sequence together with its V-gene family, and reads without a unique V-gene family were excluded. As a way to deal with suspected cross-contamination and a sequencing artifact, a later analysis dropped over 550 nucleotide sequences that were highly shared and had low generation probability. In a later analysis, a clonal expansion index was calculated for each public chain from normalized within-repertoire ranks of inferred template counts. In a later analysis, generation probabilities were computed with a VDJ recombination model fitted to out-of-frame rearrangements, and the resulting probabilities were checked against IGoR. In a later analysis, TCR-TCR, TCR-HLA and TCR-CMV co-occurrence was scored with hypergeometric tests, and a repertoire-size bias correction was applied to TCR pairs. To estimate false discovery rates, a later analysis permuted the HLA or CMV assignments 20 times. In a later analysis, co-occurring TCRs were grouped with DBSCAN, and TCRdist sequence similarity was added when clustering was performed within HLA-allele-positive subsets. For co-occurrence clustering, repertoires with fewer than 30,000 or more than 120,000 public chains were excluded, along with roughly five repertoires with anomalous nucleotide sharing. TCRdb took over this immuneACCESS table, retaining in-frame rearrangements with V and J assigned. Such tables are incomplete; in checked studies, under half of the missing clones stem from an unresolved V gene, and the remainder is unexplained. V and J calls and clone size are given by that table; D and trimming were obtained from the DNA. Across this sample there are about 150,000 clones, with approximately 84% seen only once. The top ten clonotypes cover 1.3% of the sample.

In total, roughly 710 healthy bone marrow donors made up the cohort. All cohort members were sampled while nominally healthy, although unrecorded immune exposures were likely present. The donor tested CMV seropositive, placing the donor among the approximately 290 seropositive members of the cohort. A peripheral blood sample was collected from each donor, and TCR beta sequencing was performed on peripheral blood mononuclear cells. Genomic DNA extraction from the blood cell samples was performed with the Qiagen DNeasy Blood Extraction Kit. The chain joins TRBV6-6 to TRBJ2-3; the D gene identity is not certain. The sequencing sample was made of PBMCs. This TCR derives from a man aged 45-60 years in good health and CMV-seropositive. The CDR3 in this case is CASSRRSSDTQYF. In nucleotide form, the sequence is TGTGCCAGCAGTAGAAGGAGTTCAGATACGCAGTATTTT.